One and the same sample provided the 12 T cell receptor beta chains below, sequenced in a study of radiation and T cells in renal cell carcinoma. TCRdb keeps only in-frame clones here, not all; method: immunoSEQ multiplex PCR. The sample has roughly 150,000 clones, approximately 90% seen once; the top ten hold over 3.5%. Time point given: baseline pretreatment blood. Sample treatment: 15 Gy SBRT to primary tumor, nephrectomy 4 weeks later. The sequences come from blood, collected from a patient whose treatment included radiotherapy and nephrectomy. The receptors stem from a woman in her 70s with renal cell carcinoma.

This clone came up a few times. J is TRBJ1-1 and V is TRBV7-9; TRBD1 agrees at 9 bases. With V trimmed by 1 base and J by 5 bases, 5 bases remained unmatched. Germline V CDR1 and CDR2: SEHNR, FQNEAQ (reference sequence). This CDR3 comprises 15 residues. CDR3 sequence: CASSLEQGARTEAFF. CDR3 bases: TGTGCCAGCAGCTTAGAACAGGGGGCGCGGACTGAAGCTTTCTTT.

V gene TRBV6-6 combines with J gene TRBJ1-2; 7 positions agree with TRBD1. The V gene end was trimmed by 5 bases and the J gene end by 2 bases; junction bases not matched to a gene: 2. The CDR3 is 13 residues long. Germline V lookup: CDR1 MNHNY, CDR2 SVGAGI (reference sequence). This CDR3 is CASSPQGNYGYTF. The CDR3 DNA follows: TGTGCCAGCAGTCCACAGGGGAACTATGGCTACACCTTC.

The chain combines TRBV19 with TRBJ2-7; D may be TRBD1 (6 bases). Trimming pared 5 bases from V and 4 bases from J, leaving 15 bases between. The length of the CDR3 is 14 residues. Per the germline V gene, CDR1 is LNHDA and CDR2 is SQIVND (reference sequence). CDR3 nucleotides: TGTGCCAGTAGTCCACAGGGTCGGCAATACGAGCAGTACTTC. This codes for CASSPQGRQYEQYF.

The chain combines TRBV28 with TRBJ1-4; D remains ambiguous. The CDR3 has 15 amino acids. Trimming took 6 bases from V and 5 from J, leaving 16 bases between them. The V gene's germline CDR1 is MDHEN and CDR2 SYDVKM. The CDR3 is CASSPGRGKNEKLFF. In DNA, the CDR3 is TGTGCCAGCAGCCCCGGCCGAGGGAAAAATGAAAAACTGTTTTTT.

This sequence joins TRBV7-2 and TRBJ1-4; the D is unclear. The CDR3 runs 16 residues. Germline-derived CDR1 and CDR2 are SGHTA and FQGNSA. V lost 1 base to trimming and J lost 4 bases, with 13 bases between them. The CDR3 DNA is TGTGCCAGCAGCTTAGGGACGGACGTTTTTAATGAAAAACTGTTTTTT. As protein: CASSLGTDVFNEKLFF.

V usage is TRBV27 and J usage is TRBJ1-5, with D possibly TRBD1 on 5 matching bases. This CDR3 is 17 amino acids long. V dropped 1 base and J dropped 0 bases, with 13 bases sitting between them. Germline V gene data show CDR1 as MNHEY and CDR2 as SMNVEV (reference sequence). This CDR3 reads CASSLFKTADSNQPQHF. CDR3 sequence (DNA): TGTGCCAGCAGTTTATTCAAGACAGCGGATAGCAATCAGCCCCAGCATTTT.

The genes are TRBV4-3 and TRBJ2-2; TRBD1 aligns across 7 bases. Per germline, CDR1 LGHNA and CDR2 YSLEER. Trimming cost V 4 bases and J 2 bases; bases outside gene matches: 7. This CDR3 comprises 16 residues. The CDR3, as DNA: TGCGCCAGCAGCCTTAACTACAGGGGCAACACCGGGGAGCTGTTTTTT. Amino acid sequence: CASSLNYRGNTGELFF.

CDR3 amino acids: CSVVLGTNYGYTF. CDR3 coding DNA: TGCAGCGTTGTCCTAGGGACGAACTATGGCTACACCTTC. The chain links TRBV29-1 to TRBJ1-2; D is possibly TRBD1 (5 bases). The CDR3 loop spans 13 amino acids. Trimming shortened V by 4 bases and J by 2 bases, and 11 bases separated the two germline ends. The germline V gene has CDR1 SQVTM and CDR2 ANQGSEA. The complete variable domain, with remaining parts taken from reference TRBV29-1 and TRBJ1-2, reads SAVISQKPSRDICQRGTSLTIQCQVDSQVTMMFWYRQQPGQSLTLIATANQGSEATYESGFVIDKFPISRPNLTFSTLTVSNMSPEDSSIYLCSVVLGTNYGYTFGSGTRLTVV.

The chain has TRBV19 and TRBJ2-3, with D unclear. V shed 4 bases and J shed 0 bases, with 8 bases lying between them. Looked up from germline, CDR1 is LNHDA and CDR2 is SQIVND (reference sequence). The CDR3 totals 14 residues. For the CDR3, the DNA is TGTGCCAGTAGTAACACCATCAGCACAGATACGCAGTATTTT. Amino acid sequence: CASSNTISTDTQYF.

This chain's CDR3 is CASSFGGQPEGKTQYF. CDR3 coding DNA: TGTGCCAGCAGCTTCGGGGGACAGCCTGAGGGGAAGACCCAGTACTTC. V gene TRBV11-2 combines with J gene TRBJ2-5, with D perhaps TRBD1 (7 bases). In germline, CDR1 is SGHAT, CDR2 FQNNGV. CDR3 size: 16 residues. V lost 3 bases to trimming and J lost 6 bases, with 20 bases between them.

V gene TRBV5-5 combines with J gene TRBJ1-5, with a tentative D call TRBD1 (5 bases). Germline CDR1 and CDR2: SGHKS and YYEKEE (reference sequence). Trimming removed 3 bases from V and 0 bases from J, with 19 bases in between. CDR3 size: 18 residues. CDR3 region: CASSSETPGAYSNQPQHF. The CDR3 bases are TGTGCCAGCAGCTCGGAGACTCCCGGGGCCTATAGCAATCAGCCCCAGCATTTT. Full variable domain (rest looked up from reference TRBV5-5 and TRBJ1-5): DAGVTQSPTHLIKTRGQQVTLRCSPISGHKSVSWYQQVLGQGPQFIFQYYEKEERGRGNFPDRFSARQFPNYSSELNVNALLLGDSALYLCASSSETPGAYSNQPQHFGDGTRLSIL.

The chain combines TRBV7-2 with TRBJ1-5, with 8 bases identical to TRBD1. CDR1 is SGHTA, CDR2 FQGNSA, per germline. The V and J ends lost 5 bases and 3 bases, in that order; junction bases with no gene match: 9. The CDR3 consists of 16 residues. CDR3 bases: TGTGCCAGCAGCCCTGGGACAGGCATCGCCAATCAGCCCCAGCATTTT. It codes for CASSPGTGIANQPQHF.